A selection of T cell receptor beta chains follows, all from one sample in a study of siplizumab effects on memory and regulatory T cells. Clones were read by immunoSEQ multiplex PCR, and TCRdb kept only the in-frame ones, dropping some. The table includes about 91,000 clones, over 95% detected once. The sequenced material came from naive CD4+ T cells sorted from blood. The receptor set was obtained from a human donor in good health. Each CDR3 is given with its conserved first and last residue. The D gene is left open where the match is weak. Where a row states a size, it is once, few, many or the class of an expanded clone; other rows omit it.

size: -; D: -; V: TRBV7-9; J: TRBJ2-7; length: 14; CDR3: CASSLGLTADEQYF; DNA: TGTGCCAGCAGCTTAGGGCTCACGGCCGACGAGCAGTACTTC
size: once; D: -; V: TRBV10-3; J: TRBJ1-1; length: 13; CDR3: CAISTSRNTEAFF; DNA: TGTGCCATCAGTACAAGCAGGAACACTGAAGCTTTCTTT
size: -; D: -; V: TRBV10-1; J: TRBJ1-4; length: 19; CDR3: CASKNDTQGPSLNNEKLFF; DNA: TGCGCCAGCAAAAATGACACTCAGGGCCCCTCACTCAATAATGAAAAACTGTTTTTT
size: -; D: TRBD2; V: TRBV7-8; J: TRBJ2-2; length: 15; CDR3: CASSWSGGVTGELFF; DNA: TGTGCCAGCAGCTGGAGCGGGGGGGTGACCGGGGAGCTGTTTTTT
size: -; D: TRBD1; V: TRBV7-2; J: TRBJ1-5; length: 16; CDR3: CASSHDRGGSNQPQHF; DNA: TGTGCCAGCAGCCACGACAGGGGTGGTAGCAATCAGCCCCAGCATTTT
size: -; D: -; V: TRBV7-9; J: TRBJ2-3; length: 15; CDR3: CASSSGHWMQDTQYF; DNA: TGTGCCAGCAGCTCGGGACACTGGATGCAAGATACGCAGTATTTT
size: -; D: -; V: TRBV7-9; J: TRBJ1-4; length: 13; CDR3: CASSVHGNEKLFF; DNA: TGTGCCAGCAGCGTACACGGTAATGAAAAACTGTTTTTT
size: -; D: -; V: TRBV11-1; J: TRBJ1-1; length: 13; CDR3: CASSFYQDTEAFF; DNA: TGTGCCAGCAGCTTTTATCAGGACACTGAAGCTTTCTTT
size: -; D: TRBD1; V: TRBV19; J: TRBJ1-4; length: 15; CDR3: CASSMGQVLNEKLFF; DNA: TGTGCCAGTAGTATGGGACAGGTCCTTAATGAAAAACTGTTTTTT
size: -; D: -; V: TRBV18; J: TRBJ1-2; length: 15; CDR3: CASSPGVGENYGYTF; DNA: TGTGCCAGCTCACCGGGGGTTGGAGAGAACTATGGCTACACCTTC
size: -; D: -; V: TRBV28; J: TRBJ2-2; length: 14; CDR3: CASSFAGNTGELFF; DNA: TGTGCCAGCAGTTTTGCGGGGAACACCGGGGAGCTGTTTTTT
size: -; D: TRBD2; V: TRBV7-2; J: TRBJ2-2; length: 18; CDR3: CASSQKAAGGPYTGELFF; DNA: TGTGCCAGCAGTCAGAAGGCAGCGGGGGGCCCCTACACCGGGGAGCTGTTTTTT
size: -; D: -; V: TRBV11-2; J: TRBJ2-7; length: 15; CDR3: CASSLAPSASYEQYF; DNA: TGTGCCAGCAGCTTAGCTCCTAGCGCCTCCTACGAGCAGTACTTC
size: -; D: -; V: TRBV27; J: TRBJ2-5; length: 12; CDR3: CASSLGVETQYF; DNA: TGTGCCAGCAGCCTGGGCGTCGAGACCCAGTACTTC
size: -; D: -; V: TRBV18; J: TRBJ2-1; length: 12; CDR3: CASSPPNNEQFF; DNA: TGTGCCAGCTCACCACCTAACAATGAGCAGTTCTTC
size: -; D: TRBD1; V: TRBV4-3; J: TRBJ2-7; length: 15; CDR3: CASSQGTGGSYEQYF; DNA: TGCGCCAGCAGCCAGGGGACAGGGGGGTCCTACGAGCAGTACTTC
size: -; D: -; V: TRBV2; J: TRBJ2-1; length: 15; CDR3: CASSARGRADNEQFF; DNA: TGTGCCAGCAGCGCCAGGGGCAGGGCTGACAATGAGCAGTTCTTC
size: -; D: TRBD1; V: TRBV11-3; J: TRBJ2-1; length: 15; CDR3: CASSLGTGGYNEQFF; DNA: TGTGCCAGCAGCCTCGGGACAGGGGGATACAATGAGCAGTTCTTC
size: -; D: TRBD1; V: TRBV28; J: TRBJ2-7; length: 15; CDR3: CASSDAGQASYEQYF; DNA: TGTGCCAGCAGTGATGCGGGACAGGCCTCCTACGAGCAGTACTTC